Following are 29 T cell receptor beta chains from one sample sequenced in a study of CD8 T cells in Susac syndrome. Reverse transcription of about 0.5 to 1 ug RNA was carried out with random hexamers. TCRdb ran MiXCR on the immunoSEQ multiplex PCR reads and lists one entry per CDR3 protein. The top ten clones hold approximately 0.11% of a sample with some 260,000 distinct CDR3 sequences, roughly 85% of them seen once. The sample was CD8+ T cells from PBMCs. These receptors were taken from a human donor with multiple sclerosis.

This clonotype has more than one count but fewer than ten. The V gene is TRBV27, the J gene TRBJ2-2; TRBD1 matches 8 bases. The V segment lost 8 bases and the J segment 1 base; nucleotides outside the gene matches: 9. The CDR3 consists of 16 residues. Germline lookup yields CDR1 MNHEY and CDR2 SMNVEV (reference sequence). This CDR3 is CASRHIGTGNTGELFF. The CDR3 coding sequence is TGTGCCAGCCGCCATATTGGGACAGGGAACACCGGGGAGCTGTTTTTT.

The chain is built from TRBV15 and TRBJ1-5, with D possibly being TRBD1 (6 bases). Trimming removed 4 bases from V and 1 base from J, with 11 bases in between. Germline assignment: CDR1 LNHNV and CDR2 YYDKDF (reference sequence). This CDR3 has 15 residues. CDR3 residues: CATSKQGKSNQPQHF. In DNA form, the CDR3 reads TGTGCCACCAGCAAGCAGGGGAAGAGCAATCAGCCCCAGCATTTT.

The chain employs TRBV24-1 and TRBJ2-5, with a possible D match to TRBD1 (6 bases). CDR1 and CDR2 from the germline V gene are KGHDR and SFDVKD. The ends were cut back, 4 bases at V and 5 bases at J, with 13 bases in the middle. CDR3 length: 14 residues. CDR3 loop: CATSDPGQRETQYF. CDR3 nucleotide sequence: TGTGCCACCAGTGACCCCGGACAGCGGGAGACCCAGTACTTC.

This clonotype was observed a handful of times. CDR3 nucleotide sequence: TGTGCCAGCATCGCCGGGACTAGCGATCCCAGGGACGAGCAGTACTTC. Protein product: CASIAGTSDPRDEQYF. J is TRBJ2-7 and V is TRBV12-3 or TRBV12-4, with 10 bases lining up with TRBD2. The V and J ends lost 7 bases and 5 bases, in that order; junction bases with no gene match: 14. The CDR3 contains 16 residues.

A few counts support this clonotype. This chain uses TRBV10-3 with TRBJ2-5; possibly TRBD1 for D (5 bases). Germline CDR1 and CDR2: ENHRY and SYGVKD. V lost 2 bases to trimming and J lost 4 bases, with 8 bases between them. The CDR3 spans 13 residues. The CDR3 loop is CAISEAGSETQYF. The DNA of the CDR3 is TGTGCCATCAGTGAGGCAGGGTCAGAGACCCAGTACTTC.

V and J are TRBV30 and TRBJ2-7; no firm D call. Germline values: CDR1 GTSNPN, CDR2 SVGIG (reference sequence). Trimming stripped 3 bases from V and 2 bases from J, with 5 bases between. The CDR3 covers 11 residues. The CDR3 loop reads CAWSPPYEQYF. The CDR3 bases are TGTGCCTGGAGCCCTCCCTACGAGCAGTACTTC.

The gene calls are TRBV19 and TRBJ1-1, with unresolved D. The CDR3 runs to 13 residues. Germline CDR1 reads LNHDA; CDR2 reads SQIVND (reference sequence). V dropped 7 bases and J dropped 6 bases, with 15 bases sitting between them. CDR3 loop: CASTPFPGPEAFF. For the CDR3, the DNA is TGTGCCAGTACGCCATTTCCTGGCCCTGAAGCTTTCTTT.

The V gene is TRBV6-2 or TRBV6-3, the J gene TRBJ2-1, with 11 positions matching TRBD1. CDR1 MNHEY and CDR2 SVGEGT come from the germline V gene. The junction had 6 bases not matched to a gene; V was cut back by 7 bases and J by 4 bases. CDR3 length equals 15 residues. The DNA of the CDR3 is TGTGCCAGCAATACCGGGACAGGGGGTTACAATGAGCAGTTCTTC. It specifies CASNTGTGGYNEQFF.

The chain recombines TRBV29-1 with TRBJ2-7, with a weak D call TRBD1 (6 bases). V shed 4 bases and J shed 3 bases, with 13 bases lying between them. Germline CDR1 SQVTM, CDR2 ANQGSEA. There are 13 residues in the CDR3. The CDR3, as DNA: TGCAGCGTTGGGTCAGGGGAGCACTACGAGCAGTACTTC. This encodes CSVGSGEHYEQYF.

The rearrangement links TRBV27 to TRBJ2-7, with 8 bases aligning to TRBD2. The V gene's germline CDR1 is MNHEY and CDR2 SMNVEV (reference sequence). With 5 bases clipped from V and 2 bases from J, the junction kept 8 bases outside the gene matches. CDR3 size: 15 residues. The CDR3 region is CASSTLTSGPYEQYF. The CDR3, as DNA: TGTGCCAGCAGTACCTTAACTAGCGGCCCCTACGAGCAGTACTTC.

The chain links TRBV11-1 to TRBJ1-1; D gene ambiguous. The CDR3 runs 15 residues. V gave up 0 bases and J gave up 0 bases, with 8 bases separating them. Germline V gene data show CDR1 as SGHAT and CDR2 as FQDESV (reference sequence). The CDR3 nucleotides are TGTGCCAGCAGCTTAGCCGGAATCATGAACACTGAAGCTTTCTTT. It yields the protein CASSLAGIMNTEAFF.

The rearrangement links TRBV27 to TRBJ1-1; D call uncertain. The germline CDR1 and CDR2 sequences are MNHEY and SMNVEV (reference sequence). V was clipped by 8 bases and J by 0 bases, with 13 bases between them. The CDR3 is 14 amino acids. CDR3 sequence: CASGGPGMNTEAFF. CDR3 nucleotide sequence: TGTGCCAGCGGAGGACCCGGGATGAACACTGAAGCTTTCTTT.

CDR3 sequence (DNA): TGTGCCAGCAGGTTTGGGGGACTCAGCTCCTACAATGAGCAGTTCTTC. Translated: CASRFGGLSSYNEQFF. This rearrangement joins TRBV5-4 to TRBJ2-1; maybe TRBD2 (6 bases). The germline V gene encodes CDR1 SGHNT and CDR2 YYREEE (reference sequence). Trimming removed 5 bases from V and 0 bases from J, with 15 bases in between. The CDR3 is made up of 16 amino acids.

The chain joins TRBV6-5 to TRBJ2-1; D gene uncertain. From germline, CDR1 is MNHEY and CDR2 SVGAGI. The CDR3 has 16 amino acids. V lost 0 bases and J lost 0, with 9 bases in between. The CDR3 reads CASSYSTHSSYNEQFF. As DNA, the CDR3 is TGTGCCAGCAGTTACTCGACCCATAGCTCCTACAATGAGCAGTTCTTC.

This clonotype was counted a single time. This chain links TRBV27 with TRBJ2-7; TRBD1 aligns across 7 bases. Germline V lookup: CDR1 MNHEY, CDR2 SMNVEV (reference sequence). Trimming cost V 3 bases and J 6 bases; bases outside gene matches: 8. This CDR3 spans 14 amino acids. CDR3 nucleotide sequence: TGTGCCAGCAGTTTGGGGCAGGGGGTAATCGAGCAGTACTTC. Amino acids: CASSLGQGVIEQYF.

The genes are TRBV28 and TRBJ2-1; TRBD2 matches 7 bases. V lost 2 bases and J lost 8; bases outside the gene matches: 6. Germline V gene lookup returns CDR1 MDHEN and CDR2 SYDVKM. This CDR3 spans 14 amino acids. This chain's CDR3 is CASSLIAGEHEQFF. The CDR3 DNA sequence: TGTGCCAGCAGTTTAATCGCGGGGGAGCATGAGCAGTTCTTC.

The chain has TRBV7-9 and TRBJ2-7; 7 nucleotides match TRBD2. The CDR3 runs 16 residues. The germline CDR1 and CDR2 sequences are SEHNR and FQNEAQ (reference sequence). V gave up 1 base and J gave up 0 bases; unmatched junction bases: 6. DNA for the CDR3: TGTGCCAGCAGCTTAGTGCTAGCGGTGAGCTCCTACGAGCAGTACTTC. It is translated as CASSLVLAVSSYEQYF.

The genes are TRBV30 and TRBJ2-3; D is perhaps TRBD1 (5 bases). Trimming took off 2 bases at V and 2 bases at J, with 17 bases between the two ends. CDR1 and CDR2 from the germline V gene are GTSNPN and SVGIG (reference sequence). The CDR3 has 16 amino acids. In DNA, the CDR3 is TGTGCCTGGAGTCCTAAACTCGGACACTACACAGATACGCAGTATTTT. Encoded protein: CAWSPKLGHYTDTQYF.

A few counts support this clonotype. This chain connects TRBV9 to TRBJ1-1; D uncertain. The CDR3 is 15 residues long. Trimming took off 0 bases at V and 2 bases at J, with 11 bases between the two ends. The germline CDR1 and CDR2 sequences are SGDLS and YYNGEE. CDR3 residues: CASSVGVGLNTEAFF. The CDR3 coding sequence is TGTGCCAGCAGCGTAGGAGTCGGACTAAACACTGAAGCTTTCTTT.

This sequence joins TRBV5-1 and TRBJ2-1, with 7 bases that match TRBD2. The V gene end was trimmed by 0 bases and the J gene end by 10 bases; junction bases not matched to a gene: 7. In germline, CDR1 is SGHRS, CDR2 YFSETQ. The CDR3 is 14 amino acids. Written as DNA, the CDR3 is TGCGCCAGCAGCTTGGGACTAGCCCCCATCGAGCAGTTCTTC. This encodes CASSLGLAPIEQFF.

At least ten counts were recorded for this clonotype. The gene calls are TRBV18 and TRBJ1-1; D is unresolved. The CDR3 has 12 residues. Looked up from germline, CDR1 is KGHSH and CDR2 is LQKENI. The V gene lost 8 bases and the J gene lost 1 base, with 8 bases spanning the gap. CDR3 sequence: CASSPGNTEAFF. CDR3 coding DNA: TGTGCCAGCAGCCCTGGGAACACTGAAGCTTTCTTT.

Note on this clonotype: It is unclear where the CDR3 begins or ends on the DNA, so no DNA is shown, and the CDR3 is as TCRdb lists it. The genes are TRBV30 and TRBJ2-1; the D call in the table, TRBD1, was not verified against the DNA. The CDR3 spans 14 amino acids, including both terminal residues. CDR1 GTSNPN and CDR2 SVGIG come from the germline V gene (reference sequence). The CDR3 sequence: CAWGAGTGGFQTFF.

This clonotype has a single count. The V gene is TRBV2, the J gene TRBJ2-7; D assignment may be TRBD1 or TRBD2 (5 bases each). The germline V and J ends were trimmed by 0 bases and 1 base, with 10 bases remaining between them. The CDR3 has 15 residues. Germline CDR1 and CDR2: SNHLY and FYNNEI. CDR3 loop: CASSEAVGPSYEQYF. The CDR3 region has the DNA TGTGCCAGCAGTGAAGCTGTGGGACCTTCCTACGAGCAGTACTTC. Together with reference TRBV2 and TRBJ2-7, the CDR3 gives the full variable domain: EPEVTQTPSHQVTQMGQEVILRCVPISNHLYFYWYRQILGQKVEFLVSFYNNEISEKSEIFDDQFSVERPDGSNFTLKIRSTKLEDSAMYFCASSEAVGPSYEQYFGPGTRLTVT.

The chain couples TRBV9 to TRBJ2-7; unclear D gene. Looked up from germline, CDR1 is SGDLS and CDR2 is YYNGEE. V was pared by 0 bases and J by 3 bases, with 10 bases between. This CDR3 has 14 residues. The CDR3 nucleotides read TGTGCCAGCAGCGTAGGATCGGAGAGCTACGAGCAGTACTTC. Its translation: CASSVGSESYEQYF.

The V gene is TRBV12-3 or TRBV12-4, the J gene TRBJ1-1; maybe TRBD1 (6 bases). There are 13 residues in the CDR3. With 9 bases removed from V and 3 bases from J, the gap between germline ends came to 14 bases. The CDR3 here is CASLQEGDTEAFF. DNA for the CDR3: TGTGCCAGTCTACAGGAGGGGGACACTGAAGCTTTCTTT.

This chain joins TRBV7-8 and TRBJ2-7, with 9 bases aligning to TRBD2. Germline CDR1 SGHVS, CDR2 FQNEAQ. The length of the CDR3 is 16 residues. V shed 4 bases, J shed 3 bases, and the junction held 10 bases outside the gene matches. CDR3 in amino acids: CASSSGLAGVVYEQYF. The CDR3 bases are TGTGCCAGCAGCTCTGGGTTAGCGGGAGTCGTCTACGAGCAGTACTTC.

This chain joins TRBV14 and TRBJ2-5, with D possibly TRBD2 on 5 matching bases. CDR3 length: 17 residues. V was pared by 3 bases and J by 1 base, with 18 bases between. Germline V gene sequence: CDR1 SGHDN, CDR2 FVKESK. The CDR3 loop reads CASSHRTARSTQETQYF. CDR3 DNA: TGTGCCAGCAGCCATAGGACTGCCCGCTCGACCCAAGAGACCCAGTACTTC.

In nucleotides, the CDR3 is TGCAGTGCTAGGGGCCTAGCGGGAGCACTCTACGAGCAGTACTTC. Translation: CSARGLAGALYEQYF. The rearrangement joins TRBV20-1 to TRBJ2-7; 10 bases map to TRBD2. The germline V gene has CDR1 DFQATT and CDR2 SNEGSKA (reference sequence). Losses at the gene ends were 3 bases for V and 3 bases for J; bases not matched to a gene: 8. The CDR3 totals 15 residues.

The genes are TRBV29-1 and TRBJ1-2, with 8 bases matching TRBD1. Germline assignment: CDR1 SQVTM and CDR2 ANQGSEA. V lost 5 bases to trimming and J lost 2 bases; unmatched junction nucleotides: 10. CDR3 length: 15 amino acids. CDR3 sequence: CSVFLGTGGNYGYTF. CDR3 bases: TGCAGCGTTTTCCTCGGGACAGGTGGGAACTATGGCTACACCTTC. The full variable domain, rest sourced from reference TRBV29-1 and TRBJ1-2, is SAVISQKPSRDICQRGTSLTIQCQVDSQVTMMFWYRQQPGQSLTLIATANQGSEATYESGFVIDKFPISRPNLTFSTLTVSNMSPEDSSIYLCSVFLGTGGNYGYTFGSGTRLTVV.